Listed below are T cell receptor beta chains from one sample, sequenced in a study of shared clonotypes between healthy human individuals. Some clones are missing from TCRdb's copy, which holds only in-frame ones; the method was immunoSEQ multiplex PCR. The sample holds about 2.1 million clones; 90% to 95% are singletons and the top ten take more than 1.5%. Material for sequencing was naive CD8+ T cells from PBMCs. These receptors were collected from a man between 18 and 35 years old in good health. Some clones in this sample may be carry-over from other donors' samples. The CDR3 runs from the conserved cysteine through the conserved F or W. D genes are given only for firm matches. Clone size is not always given. Where it is, it says once, few, many or a class for expanded clones.

>-|TRBV2|TRBJ1-2|-
CASSDPSSGLTNYGYTF
TGTGCCAGCAGTGACCCCTCTTCGGGGTTGACTAACTATGGCTACACCTTC
>once|TRBV9|TRBJ2-3|TRBD2
CASSVWGAGGFTDTQYF
TGTGCCAGCAGCGTCTGGGGCGCGGGGGGTTTTACAGATACGCAGTATTTT
>-|TRBV5-4|TRBJ2-1|-
CASGPQVANVRNEQFF
TGTGCCAGCGGGCCACAGGTGGCGAATGTAAGGAATGAGCAGTTCTTC
>-|TRBV7-9|TRBJ2-3|-
CASSLADLDTQYF
TGTGCCAGCAGCTTAGCAGATTTGGATACGCAGTATTTT
>few|TRBV11-2|TRBJ1-1|-
CASSLVGTRTEAFF
TGTGCCAGCAGCTTAGTCGGTACCCGGACTGAAGCTTTCTTT
>-|TRBV28|TRBJ2-7|-
CASSLTGIPYEQYF
TGTGCCAGCAGCCTTACAGGGATCCCCTACGAGCAGTACTTC
>-|TRBV9|TRBJ1-1|-
CASSVVPGSSTEAFF
TGTGCCAGCAGCGTAGTCCCCGGGAGTAGCACTGAAGCTTTCTTT
>-|TRBV9|TRBJ2-1|TRBD2
CASSTRLAPYNEQFF
TGTGCCAGCAGCACACGACTAGCGCCCTACAATGAGCAGTTCTTC
>-|TRBV27|TRBJ1-1|-
CASSPPEDGAFF
TGTGCCAGCAGTCCTCCCGAGGACGGAGCTTTCTTT
>few|TRBV7-8|TRBJ1-2|-
CASSLGTGMTYGYTF
TGTGCCAGCAGCCTCGGTACGGGAATGACCTATGGCTACACCTTC
>-|TRBV9|TRBJ2-2|TRBD2
CASNSAGGAWTGELFF
TGTGCCAGCAACTCCGCGGGGGGCGCGTGGACCGGGGAGCTGTTTTTT
>-|TRBV11-3|TRBJ2-3|TRBD1
CASSLGRGLADTQYF
TGTGCCAGCAGCTTGGGCAGGGGGCTCGCAGATACGCAGTATTTT
>-|TRBV19|TRBJ2-1|-
CASSINSNNEQFF
TGTGCCAGTAGTATTAACAGCAACAATGAGCAGTTCTTC
>-|TRBV7-9|TRBJ2-7|-
CASSLGGIEQYF
TGTGCCAGCAGCTTAGGGGGGATCGAGCAGTACTTC
>-|TRBV11-2|TRBJ2-3|TRBD2
CASSPGLAAGVLTQYF
TGTGCCAGCAGCCCAGGACTAGCCGCGGGCGTGTTGACGCAGTATTTT
>once|TRBV14|TRBJ2-7|-
CASSQKGRNEQYF
TGTGCCAGCAGCCAAAAAGGTCGCAACGAGCAGTACTTC
>-|TRBV7-7|TRBJ2-5|-
CASSLAGWEKAVETQYF
TGTGCCAGCAGCTTAGCGGGGTGGGAAAAGGCTGTGGAGACCCAGTACTTC
>-|TRBV5-6|TRBJ1-2|TRBD1
CASSPDGQGYGYTF
TGTGCCAGCAGCCCGGACGGACAGGGGTATGGCTACACCTTC
>-|TRBV27|TRBJ1-5|-
CASSWDGNQPQHF
TGTGCCAGCAGTTGGGACGGCAATCAGCCCCAGCATTTT
>once|TRBV7-2|TRBJ2-1|-
CASSSPLGRVGSYNEQFF
TGTGCCAGCAGCTCTCCCCTAGGTCGGGTGGGGTCATACAATGAGCAGTTCTTC
>-|TRBV27|TRBJ2-7|-
CASSLRSGGYYEQYF
TGTGCCAGCAGTTTACGATCAGGAGGGTACTACGAGCAGTACTTC
>few|TRBV19|TRBJ1-2|-
CASSPRLSGYGYTF
TGTGCCAGTAGTCCCCGGCTATCTGGCTATGGCTACACCTTC
>-|TRBV7-9|TRBJ2-3|-
CASSRRTGGTDTQYF
TGTGCCAGCAGCCGGAGGACCGGCGGCACAGATACGCAGTATTTT
>-|TRBV9|TRBJ2-3|-
CASSVGLADTQYF
TGTGCCAGCAGCGTGGGACTGGCGGATACGCAGTATTTT
>-|TRBV6-1|TRBJ1-5|-
CASSEIDTSNQPQHF
TGTGCCAGCAGTGAGATCGACACAAGCAATCAGCCCCAGCATTTT
>-|TRBV27|TRBJ2-3|TRBD2
CASSLPPSGGTDTQYF
TGTGCCAGCAGTCTCCCCCCTAGCGGTGGCACAGATACGCAGTATTTT
>-|TRBV11-2|TRBJ1-1|-
CASSLADGGTEAFF
TGTGCCAGCAGCTTAGCCGACGGCGGAACTGAAGCTTTCTTT
>-|TRBV9|TRBJ2-3|-
CASSDGRRRPTDTQYF
TGTGCCAGCAGTGACGGACGCAGGCGACCCACAGATACGCAGTATTTT
>once|TRBV27|TRBJ2-1|TRBD2
CASSSWTSADEQFF
TGTGCCAGCAGTTCGTGGACTAGCGCCGATGAGCAGTTCTTC
>-|TRBV28|TRBJ1-1|-
CASTKREKTTEAFF
TGTGCCAGCACCAAGAGGGAGAAGACCACTGAAGCTTTCTTT
>-|TRBV10-2|TRBJ2-7|TRBD2
CASSSRLAGGGTPYEQYF
TGCGCCAGCAGTTCACGACTAGCGGGAGGGGGGACTCCCTACGAGCAGTACTTC
>-|TRBV29-1|TRBJ1-2|-
CTAYWGGFSGYTF
TGCACCGCATACTGGGGGGGTTTCTCTGGCTACACCTTC
>once|TRBV19|TRBJ2-1|TRBD2
CASHGLAGQEQFF
TGTGCCAGCCACGGACTAGCGGGACAGGAGCAGTTCTTC
>once|TRBV13|TRBJ2-7|-
CASRIWGEGASYEQYF
TGTGCCAGCAGGATATGGGGGGAAGGGGCCTCCTACGAGCAGTACTTC
>-|TRBV2|TRBJ2-7|-
CASTVAFEQYF
TGTGCCAGCACGGTGGCTTTCGAGCAGTACTTC
>-|TRBV19|TRBJ2-1|-
CASSTPGRGIYNEQFF
TGTGCCAGTAGTACCCCCGGAAGGGGGATCTACAATGAGCAGTTCTTC
>-|TRBV6-5|TRBJ2-7|-
CASSSSTPGPYEQYF
TGTGCCAGCAGTTCGTCGACTCCTGGGCCCTACGAGCAGTACTTC
>-|TRBV27|TRBJ2-6|-
CASRTRAGKAGANVLTF
TGTGCCAGCAGAACCAGGGCAGGGAAGGCTGGGGCCAACGTCCTGACTTTC